The 27 T cell receptor beta chains in this list originate from one sample, sequenced in a study of neoadjuvant anti-PD-1 for oral cavity cancer (dated by TCRdb to about 2021). The library was built by means of the immunoSEQ multiplex PCR assay. In its TCRdb copy, this immuneACCESS table keeps in-frame sequences only and misses some clones. Where compared with another copy, unresolved V genes explain less than half of these, and the others have no known cause. This sample holds about 61,000 clones; 79% were observed only once. In total, the top ten clones hold 2% to 3% of the sample. The time point label, as the study defines it: before neoadjuvant nivolumab. Sequencing was performed on PBMCs, taken before nivolumab (anti-PD-1) treatment. These receptor sequences come from a person aged 40 to 85 with oral cavity squamous cell carcinoma.

The chain joins TRBV12-5 to TRBJ1-2; D is perhaps TRBD1 (6 bases). Trimming took 6 bases from V and 7 from J, leaving 24 bases between them. The germline V gene encodes CDR1 LGHNT and CDR2 FRNRAP. The CDR3 is 16 residues long. The CDR3 DNA follows: TGTGCTAGTGGGATAGACGTACTTCAGGGGACGCGTGGCTACACCTTC. Encoded protein: CASGIDVLQGTRGYTF. Full variable domain (rest looked up from reference TRBV12-5 and TRBJ1-2): DARVTQTPRHKVTEMGQEVTMRCQPILGHNTVFWYRQTMMQGLELLAYFRNRAPLDDSGMPKDRFSAEMPDATLATLKIQPSEPRDSAVYFCASGIDVLQGTRGYTFGSGTRLTVV.

The J gene is TRBJ1-2, the V gene TRBV27, with 9 bases aligning to TRBD1. This CDR3 is built from 15 residues. Unmatched junction bases numbered 7, after V lost 4 bases and J lost 4 bases. Germline V gene data show CDR1 as MNHEY and CDR2 as SMNVEV (reference sequence). The CDR3 nucleotides are TGTGCCAGCAGTTACAGGACAGGGGTAGGCTATGGCTACACCTTC. Translated, it gives CASSYRTGVGYGYTF.

A few counts support this clone. The CDR3 nucleotides read TGTGCCAGCAGCCCACAATACTCCTACAATGAGCAGTTCTTC. It is translated as CASSPQYSYNEQFF. V gene TRBV9 combines with J gene TRBJ2-1, with D uncertain. CDR3 size: 14 residues. Germline values: CDR1 SGDLS, CDR2 YYNGEE. The V and J ends lost 4 bases and 0 bases respectively, with 8 bases between them.

V usage is TRBV6-5 and J usage is TRBJ2-1; no reliable D call. Per the germline V gene, CDR1 is MNHEY and CDR2 is SVGAGI. CDR3 length: 15 residues. Between the trimmed V and J ends, which lost 6 bases and 1 base, there was a span of 13 bases. The CDR3 region is CASSPGRSSYNEQFF. For the CDR3, the DNA is TGTGCCAGCAGCCCCGGTCGCTCATCCTACAATGAGCAGTTCTTC.

This clone has just a few counts. The genes are TRBV7-2 and TRBJ1-1; D is possibly TRBD1 (5 bases). V lost 5 bases to trimming and J lost 3 bases, with 13 bases between them. The V gene's germline CDR1 is SGHTA and CDR2 FQGNSA. The CDR3 is 14 residues long. The CDR3 spells CASSPTQGYTEAFF. CDR3 DNA: TGTGCCAGCAGCCCCACCCAGGGATACACTGAAGCTTTCTTT. The full variable domain, its missing parts supplied by reference TRBV7-2 and TRBJ1-1, is GAGVSQSPSNKVTEKGKDVELRCDPISGHTALYWYRQSLGQGLEFLIYFQGNSAPDKSGLPSDRFSAERTGGSVSTLTIQRTQQEDSAVYLCASSPTQGYTEAFFGQGTRLTVV.

A few counts support this clone. The V gene is TRBV4-2, the J gene TRBJ1-6; D is uncertain. Trimming shortened V by 0 bases and J by 1 base, and 13 bases separated the two germline ends. There are 18 residues in the CDR3. Per germline, CDR1 LGHNA and CDR2 YNFKEQ. CDR3 residues: CASSQDLVRLSYNSPLHF. CDR3 in DNA: TGTGCCAGCAGCCAAGATCTCGTGAGGCTATCCTATAATTCACCCCTCCACTTT.

In this sample, this clone turned up many times. The chain joins TRBV7-8 to TRBJ2-2; TRBD2 agrees at 9 bases. Germline V lookup: CDR1 SGHVS, CDR2 FQNEAQ. The CDR3 spans 18 residues. The junction had 12 bases not matched to a gene; V was cut back by 5 bases and J by 2 bases. The CDR3 DNA reads as TGTGCCAGCAGCCCTTCGGGTAGCGGGGGAGTTAACACCGGGGAGCTGTTTTTT. Its protein is CASSPSGSGGVNTGELFF.

J is TRBJ2-1 and V is TRBV5-1; no clear D. Trimming left V 1 base short and J 8 bases short, with 10 bases between. The germline CDR1 and CDR2 sequences are SGHRS and YFSETQ. The CDR3 is 13 amino acids. The CDR3 DNA reads TGCGCCAGCAGCTTGCACGAGGTGGATGAGCAGTTCTTC. Translating gives CASSLHEVDEQFF.

V is TRBV6-4 and J is TRBJ1-5, with D uncertain. V lost 11 bases, J lost 5 bases, and 7 bases lay in between. Germline V gene lookup returns CDR1 MRHNA and CDR2 SNTAGT. CDR3 length: 10 residues. The CDR3 DNA sequence: TGTGCCCTTCGGTATCAGCCCCAGCATTTT. Translation: CALRYQPQHF.

This rearrangement joins TRBV6-5 to TRBJ1-2, with 9 bases matching TRBD1. The germline CDR1 and CDR2 sequences are MNHEY and SVGAGI. CDR3 size: 13 residues. V lost 5 bases to trimming and J lost 8 bases; unmatched junction nucleotides: 6. The CDR3 coding sequence is TGTGCCAGCAGTGCACAGGGGGCCGGGGGCTACACCTTC. It encodes CASSAQGAGGYTF.

V is TRBV19 and J is TRBJ2-3, with D unclear. Trimming left V 10 bases short and J 6 bases short, with 2 bases between. Germline V gene data show CDR1 as LNHDA and CDR2 as SQIVND (reference sequence). The CDR3 sequence is 8 residues long. The CDR3 is CATDTQYF. CDR3 DNA sequence: TGTGCCACCGATACGCAGTATTTT.

This clone was picked up a small number of times. The chain links TRBV30 to TRBJ2-7, with 8 bases that match TRBD1. J was trimmed by 6 bases and V by 8 bases; bases with no gene match: 9. There are 12 residues in the CDR3. CDR1 and CDR2 from the germline V gene are GTSNPN and SVGIG (reference sequence). CDR3 nucleotides: TGTGCCAGAGGGACAGGATCCCCCGAGCAGTACTTC. It translates to CARGTGSPEQYF.

This rearrangement joins TRBV5-6 to TRBJ2-1; 9 bases line up with TRBD1. Germline lookup yields CDR1 SGHDT and CDR2 YYEEEE. The CDR3 extends over 14 amino acids. The ends lost 4 bases at V and 7 bases at J; junction bases unmatched: 6. DNA of the CDR3: TGTGCCAGCAGCCCGACAGGGGGGTTGAATGAGCAGTTCTTC. Translation: CASSPTGGLNEQFF.

The chain recombines TRBV5-1 with TRBJ2-7; D is undetermined. This CDR3 comprises 14 residues. The germline V gene encodes CDR1 SGHRS and CDR2 YFSETQ. V lost 0 bases, J lost 1 base, and 8 bases lay in between. The CDR3 sequence: CASSLETVSYEQYF. The CDR3 DNA is TGCGCCAGCAGCTTGGAGACGGTATCCTACGAGCAGTACTTC.

This clone was counted a few times. J is TRBJ2-5 and V is TRBV11-2; D may match TRBD1 or TRBD2 (5 bases each). CDR1 SGHAT and CDR2 FQNNGV come from the germline V gene. V gave up 6 bases and J gave up 0 bases, with 11 bases separating them. The CDR3 covers 14 residues. CDR3 in amino acids: CASRGVSYQETQYF. In DNA, the CDR3 is TGTGCCAGCAGGGGGGTTTCGTACCAAGAGACCCAGTACTTC.

V usage is TRBV20-1 and J usage is TRBJ1-2; D remains ambiguous. V lost 6 bases, J lost 8 bases, and 13 bases lay in between. Germline V gene data show CDR1 as DFQATT and CDR2 as SNEGSKA (reference sequence). The CDR3 runs to 11 residues. CDR3: CSATGGIGYTF. The DNA for the CDR3 is TGCAGTGCAACGGGCGGTATCGGCTACACCTTC.

This chain connects TRBV27 to TRBJ2-7, with 7 bases lining up with TRBD2. Germline-derived CDR1 and CDR2 are MNHEY and SMNVEV (reference sequence). Trimming at V came to 7 bases and at J to 1 base, leaving 10 bases not matched to a gene. This CDR3 region has 15 residues. The CDR3 spells CASTPLGGKSYEQYF. DNA of the CDR3: TGTGCCAGCACCCCCCTCGGGGGGAAATCCTACGAGCAGTACTTC.

V usage is TRBV7-2 and J usage is TRBJ1-4; D is undetermined. The CDR3 is 17 residues long. Germline CDR1 is SGHTA and CDR2 is FQGNSA. Trimming took off 5 bases at V and 4 bases at J, with 20 bases between the two ends. For the CDR3, the DNA is TGTGCCAGCAGCCAGCAGCTTAGATTACGGAGTAATGAAAAACTGTTTTTT. Encoded protein: CASSQQLRLRSNEKLFF.

The chain joins TRBV19 to TRBJ1-2, with 8 bases fitting TRBD1. The J segment lost 6 bases and the V segment lost 4 bases, leaving 10 bases of the junction unmatched. There are 15 residues in the CDR3. Looked up from germline, CDR1 is LNHDA and CDR2 is SQIVND (reference sequence). The CDR3 region has the DNA TGTGCCAGTAGTACCTTCGCCGCAGGGGGCCATGGCTACACCTTC. This translates into CASSTFAAGGHGYTF. Drawing the rest from reference TRBV19 and TRBJ1-2, the complete variable domain is DGGITQSPKYLFRKEGQNVTLSCEQNLNHDAMYWYRQDPGQGLRLIYYSQIVNDFQKGDIAEGYSVSREKKESFPLTVTSAQKNPTAFYLCASSTFAAGGHGYTFGSGTRLTVV.

This chain connects TRBV2 to TRBJ2-7; TRBD1 aligns across 9 bases. Per the germline V gene, CDR1 is SNHLY and CDR2 is FYNNEI. V lost 8 bases to trimming and J lost 1 base; unmatched junction nucleotides: 3. CDR3 length: 13 amino acids. CDR3 protein: CASGGQGSYEQYF. CDR3 sequence (DNA): TGTGCCAGCGGAGGACAGGGGTCCTACGAGCAGTACTTC. Variable domain in full (rest from reference TRBV2 and TRBJ2-7): EPEVTQTPSHQVTQMGQEVILRCVPISNHLYFYWYRQILGQKVEFLVSFYNNEISEKSEIFDDQFSVERPDGSNFTLKIRSTKLEDSAMYFCASGGQGSYEQYFGPGTRLTVT.

This chain's CDR3 is CASSDSLQLYNEQFF. The CDR3 nucleotides read TGTGCCAGCAGTGACTCCCTTCAACTTTACAATGAGCAGTTCTTC. The J gene is TRBJ2-1, the V gene TRBV6-4; D is undetermined. The germline V gene has CDR1 MRHNA and CDR2 SNTAGT. Trimming stripped 0 bases from V and 4 bases from J, with 10 bases between. This CDR3 contains 15 residues.

The chain combines TRBV7-3 with TRBJ2-2; TRBD2 agrees at 15 bases. This CDR3 is 18 amino acids long. Germline values: CDR1 SGHTA, CDR2 FQGTGA. V lost 2 bases and J lost 4; bases outside the gene matches: 5. CDR3 protein: CASSLVRTSGRATGELFF. In DNA, the CDR3 is TGTGCCAGCAGCTTAGTCCGGACTAGCGGGAGGGCCACCGGGGAGCTGTTTTTT.

This sequence joins TRBV2 and TRBJ1-1; D unclear. Germline CDR1 reads SNHLY; CDR2 reads FYNNEI. The V gene lost 8 bases and the J gene lost 0 bases, with 13 bases spanning the gap. This CDR3 contains 14 residues. The CDR3 is CASSGGRLNTEAFF. CDR3 DNA: TGTGCCAGCTCTGGAGGCAGGCTGAACACTGAAGCTTTCTTT.

The J gene is TRBJ1-2, the V gene TRBV5-1, with TRBD1 as a possible D gene (5 bases). Germline loops: CDR1 SGHRS, CDR2 YFSETQ. CDR3 length: 16 amino acids. V was shortened by 3 bases and J by 4 bases, with 19 bases between the two germline ends. The CDR3 is CASSSDNLTGSYGYTF. CDR3 coding DNA: TGCGCCAGCAGCTCGGACAACCTAACAGGCTCCTATGGCTACACCTTC.

This chain uses TRBV19 with TRBJ1-5; the D gene is possibly TRBD1 (5 bases). V gave up 7 bases and J gave up 1 base, with 11 bases separating them. Germline V CDR1 and CDR2: LNHDA, SQIVND (reference sequence). This CDR3 is built from 14 residues. The CDR3 DNA reads TGTGCCAGTAATTCGGGACCCAGCAATCAGCCCCAGCATTTT. Translated: CASNSGPSNQPQHF.

This clone was picked up a small number of times. This chain uses TRBV28 with TRBJ2-1; TRBD2 agrees at 8 bases. J was trimmed by 8 bases and V by 5 bases; bases with no gene match: 17. Germline CDR1 and CDR2: MDHEN and SYDVKM. CDR3 size: 17 residues. The CDR3 protein is CASSTAGARAVIDEQFF. CDR3 nucleotides: TGTGCCAGCAGTACAGCGGGAGCTCGAGCGGTTATCGATGAGCAGTTCTTC.

The chain is built from TRBV29-1 and TRBJ2-3; 12 nucleotides agree with TRBD2. This CDR3 comprises 14 residues. The germline V gene has CDR1 SQVTM and CDR2 ANQGSEA. The V gene end was trimmed by 7 bases and the J gene end by 7 bases; junction bases not matched to a gene: 9. The CDR3 spells CSDLTSGRPNTQYF. In DNA, the CDR3 is TGCAGCGACCTAACTAGCGGGAGGCCCAATACGCAGTATTTT.